This T cell receptor (beta chain) is drawn from a study of identifying expanded T cells in peripheral blood. Regarding this clone: Its antigen is not known.

CDR3 length equals 15 residues. Germline-derived CDR1 and CDR2 are SGHNT and YYREEE (reference sequence). V lost 5 bases to trimming and J lost 9 bases; unmatched junction nucleotides: 11. Study-level results: Differentially abundant clones: about 1.2 between replicates, 16.4 at around 14 days, 19 at four.

Clones were read by immunoSEQ multiplex PCR, and TCRdb kept only the in-frame ones, dropping some. The data show about 85,000 clones, around 91% seen once. The sample was blood. The J gene is TRBJ2-1, the V gene TRBV5-4; 10 bases are shared with TRBD2. The clonotype comes from a person aged 18 to 70 in good health. In DNA form, the CDR3 reads TGTGCCAGCAGTCTAAAAAGCGGGAGGGAGGGTGAGCAGTTCTTC. This sequence encodes CASSLKSGREGEQFF.